The 19 T cell receptor beta chains presented below share a single source sample, sequenced in a study of early T cells in non-severe SARS-CoV-2 infection. A single record per CDR3 protein comes from TCRdb applying MiXCR to the 5' RACE reads. This table has 35,000 to 40,000 distinct CDR3 sequences, 5.8% appearing once. The material sequenced was whole blood. The receptors were sampled from an adult who was a healthcare worker with PCR-confirmed SARS-CoV-2 infection or an uninfected control (not recorded which).

This clonotype came up many times. V is TRBV11-2 and J is TRBJ2-7; D is perhaps TRBD1 (6 bases). Germline-derived CDR1 and CDR2 are SGHAT and FQNNGV. The CDR3 covers 14 residues. Trimming removed 5 bases at V and 6 bases at J, with 17 bases between. The CDR3 here is CASSLSGAGFEQYF. The CDR3 DNA is TGTGCCAGCAGCCTCTCAGGGGCAGGGTTCGAGCAGTACTTC.

In this sample, this clonotype turned up many times. The genes are TRBV29-1 and TRBJ2-3, with D tentatively TRBD2 (6 bases). In germline, CDR1 is SQVTM, CDR2 ANQGSEA. The CDR3 spans 13 residues. V lost 6 bases and J 4 bases, leaving 14 bases between the germline ends. CDR3 DNA: TGCAGCGTGCGGGACTCAAGGGCAGATACGCAGTATTTT. It encodes CSVRDSRADTQYF.

This clonotype was recorded many times. The V call is TRBV6-6, the J call TRBJ1-3; D not certain. The CDR3 is 13 residues long. V dropped 8 bases and J dropped 4 bases, with 12 bases sitting between them. The germline V gene has CDR1 MNHNY and CDR2 SVGAGI (reference sequence). CDR3 protein: CASGLTVGNTIYF. The CDR3 DNA sequence: TGTGCCAGCGGTCTAACCGTGGGAAACACCATATATTTT.

This clonotype was counted ten times or more. The genes are TRBV6-6 and TRBJ2-2; D is possibly TRBD1 or TRBD2 (7 bases each). Germline CDR1 is MNHNY and CDR2 is SVGAGI (reference sequence). V was shortened by 7 bases and J by 5 bases, with 14 bases between the two germline ends. The CDR3 totals 14 residues. The CDR3 sequence is CASNRQGGTGELFF. The CDR3 nucleotides read TGTGCCAGCAACCGACAGGGAGGGACCGGGGAGCTGTTTTTT.

This clonotype appeared many times. This chain links TRBV7-8 with TRBJ2-2; D perhaps matches TRBD1 (6 bases). The CDR3 consists of 15 residues. V lost 2 bases to trimming and J lost 7 bases, with 14 bases between them. The germline CDR1 and CDR2 sequences are SGHVS and FQNEAQ. This CDR3 is CASSLRQGISGELFF. The DNA for the CDR3 is TGTGCCAGCAGCTTAAGGCAGGGGATCAGCGGGGAGCTGTTTTTT.

The rearrangement uses TRBV7-8 and TRBJ2-2; unclear D gene. Germline values: CDR1 SGHVS, CDR2 FQNEAQ. Trimming took off 2 bases at V and 5 bases at J, with 9 bases between the two ends. The CDR3 has 14 residues. The CDR3 nucleotides read TGTGCCAGCAGCTTATTTGAGGCAACCGGGGAGCTGTTTTTT. It translates to CASSLFEATGELFF.

This clonotype occurred many times. The V and J genes are TRBV5-1 and TRBJ2-1, with a weak D call TRBD2 (6 bases). V lost 5 bases, J lost 3 bases, and 15 bases lay in between. This CDR3 has 15 residues. Germline V lookup: CDR1 SGHRS, CDR2 YFSETQ. DNA of the CDR3: TGCGCCAGCAGATTCGATATCGGGGGCTACAATGAGCAGTTCTTC. This codes for CASRFDIGGYNEQFF.

This clonotype was counted many times. The CDR3 region is CSADGQTISYEQYF. CDR3 coding DNA: TGCAGTGCGGACGGACAGACCATCTCCTACGAGCAGTACTTC. The V call is TRBV20-1, the J call TRBJ2-7; D may be TRBD1 (6 bases). The CDR3 has 14 residues. CDR1 DFQATT and CDR2 SNEGSKA come from the germline V gene (reference sequence). Trimming left V 6 bases short and J 0 bases short, with 15 bases between.

This clonotype was detected many times. The chain joins TRBV20-1 to TRBJ1-5, with D possibly matching TRBD1 (6 bases). Trimming stripped 1 base from V and 6 bases from J, with 19 bases between. Germline CDR1 reads DFQATT; CDR2 reads SNEGSKA (reference sequence). The CDR3 has 16 amino acids. The CDR3 region is CSARADSGELGQPQHF. CDR3 in DNA: TGCAGTGCTAGAGCGGACAGCGGCGAGCTAGGTCAGCCCCAGCATTTT.

This clonotype was picked up a small number of times. This chain connects TRBV4-1 to TRBJ2-1; 8 bases are shared with TRBD2. The J segment lost 4 bases and the V segment lost 1 base, leaving 6 bases of the junction unmatched. The CDR3 length is 16 residues. Germline V gives CDR1 MGHRA, CDR2 YSYEKL. CDR3 DNA: TGCGCCAGCAGCCAAGGACCGGGGGGGCCTTACAATGAGCAGTTCTTC. Amino acids: CASSQGPGGPYNEQFF.

This clonotype was found many times. The chain couples TRBV19 to TRBJ2-2; TRBD1 agrees at 7 bases. The germline V gene has CDR1 LNHDA and CDR2 SQIVND (reference sequence). The CDR3 contains 15 residues. V lost 2 bases to trimming and J lost 0 bases; unmatched junction nucleotides: 0. This chain's CDR3 is CASSIQGANTGELFF. The CDR3 coding sequence is TGTGCCAGTAGTATACAGGGGGCGAACACCGGGGAGCTGTTTTTT.

This clonotype has ten or more counts. V gene TRBV6-2 or TRBV6-3 combines with J gene TRBJ1-6, with unresolved D. Germline V gives CDR1 MNHEY, CDR2 SVGEGT. The V end lost 7 bases, the J end lost 3 bases, and 4 bases lay between the germline ends. This CDR3 spans 12 amino acids. Here the CDR3 DNA reads TGTGCCAGCAACGACTATAATTCACCCCTCCACTTT. The encoded protein is CASNDYNSPLHF.

In this sample, this clonotype turned up many times. V gene TRBV19 combines with J gene TRBJ2-5; TRBD2 matches 10 bases. Germline CDR1 and CDR2: LNHDA and SQIVND (reference sequence). With V trimmed by 5 bases and J by 4 bases, 7 bases remained unmatched. This CDR3 comprises 15 residues. The CDR3 nucleotides are TGTGCCAGTAGTGCCCGAAGCGGGAGGGGAGAGACCCAGTACTTC. Its protein is CASSARSGRGETQYF.

This clonotype was seen once. This clone may be a read error of a much larger clone one base away. The chain couples TRBV6-6 to TRBJ1-2; possible D gene TRBD1, 5 bases. The V gene lost 9 bases and the J gene lost 4 bases, with 12 bases spanning the gap. This CDR3 has 12 residues. CDR1 MNHNY and CDR2 SVGAGI come from the germline V gene (reference sequence). CDR3 coding DNA: TGTGCCAGTACACAGGTGTTCTATGGCTACACCTTC. The encoded protein is CASTQVFYGYTF.

The chain recombines TRBV4-2 with TRBJ2-3; the D gene is possibly TRBD1 (7 bases). CDR1 and CDR2 from the germline V gene are LGHNA and YNFKEQ. The V end lost 5 bases, the J end lost 1 base, and 13 bases lay between the germline ends. The CDR3 sequence is 15 residues long. The CDR3 bases are TGTGCCAGCAGCACCCAGGGGGAGGGCACAGATACGCAGTATTTT. Its translation: CASSTQGEGTDTQYF.

This clonotype was recorded at least ten times. The chain carries TRBV10-2 and TRBJ2-1; 8 nucleotides match TRBD2. In germline, CDR1 is WSHSY, CDR2 SAAADI. The J segment lost 6 bases and the V segment lost 3 bases, leaving 10 bases of the junction unmatched. This CDR3 has 16 amino acids. CDR3 loop: CASSEANGAGANEQFF. The CDR3 region has the DNA TGCGCCAGCAGTGAAGCTAATGGAGCGGGAGCCAATGAGCAGTTCTTC.

Many counts were recorded for this clonotype. The chain has TRBV20-1 and TRBJ2-5, with D hard to call. Deletions cut 0 bases from V and 7 bases from J, with 6 bases between. CDR1 and CDR2 (germline): DFQATT, SNEGSKA (reference sequence). The CDR3 covers 11 residues. CDR3 region: CSARDAGTQYF. In DNA, the CDR3 is TGCAGTGCTAGAGATGCTGGGACCCAGTACTTC.

The chain has TRBV6-2 or TRBV6-3 and TRBJ2-7, with 10 positions matching TRBD1. From germline, CDR1 is MNHEY and CDR2 SVGEGT. CDR3 length: 16 amino acids. Trimming removed 2 bases from V and 1 base from J; junction bases left unmatched: 5. The CDR3 DNA is TGTGCCAGCAGTTACGCGCTGGGACAGGGGTCCTACGAGCAGTACTTC. Amino acids: CASSYALGQGSYEQYF.

There are many counts of this clonotype. The chain carries TRBV28 and TRBJ2-7; TRBD1 matches at 7 bases. V gave up 7 bases and J gave up 7 bases; unmatched junction bases: 7. The CDR3 has 12 amino acids. Germline assignment: CDR1 MDHEN and CDR2 SYDVKM. The CDR3 bases are TGTGCCAGCAATACACAGGGGAATGAGCAGTACTTC. Translation gives CASNTQGNEQYF.